Below, one T cell receptor (beta chain) is given with its context. This sample is part of a study of shared clonotypes between healthy human individuals. The CDR3 length is 16 residues. The V and J ends lost 4 bases and 5 bases, in that order; junction bases with no gene match: 9. In germline, CDR1 is SGHRS, CDR2 YFSETQ. The naive CD8 fraction comprised CD45RO-negative cells positively selected for CCR7 and excluded terminally differentiated effector memory CD45RA+ cells. TCRdb's table, derived via immunoSEQ multiplex PCR, lists solely in-frame clones and lacks some. The repertoire holds about 2,200,000 clones, with about 93% as singletons.

The chain links TRBV5-1 to TRBJ2-1; the match to TRBD1 covers 10 bases. This receptor was obtained from a man aged 18 to 29 in good health. Some clones in this sample may be carry-over from other donors' samples. The sample consisted of naive CD8+ T cells from PBMCs. CDR3: CASSPEPGQGNNEQFF. The CDR3 nucleotides are TGCGCCAGCAGCCCTGAACCGGGACAGGGGAACAATGAGCAGTTCTTC.